The 32 T cell receptor beta chains reported below all come from one sample, sequenced in a study of T-cell memory formation after mild COVID-19. TCRdb reanalysed the 5' RACE reads using MiXCR and keeps one entry per CDR3 protein. The repertoire consists of about 310,000 distinct CDR3 sequences, with approximately 15% occurring once and the leading ten covering roughly 23%. Material for sequencing was PBMCs or a T cell subset sorted from them (not recorded which). These receptors were taken from a man aged 18 to 35 who had mild COVID-19 (a few samples of this study predate the infection). Cell type and time point are not known.

To note about this clonotype: The junction departs from the called germline gene at one end, perhaps through a read error. V is TRBV20-1 and J is TRBJ1-1; no definite D call. This CDR3 has 10 amino acids. CDR1 and CDR2 from the germline V gene are DFQATT and SNEGSKA (reference sequence). This chain's CDR3 is CSDRSVVAFF. CDR3 bases: TGCAGTGATAGATCAGTCGTAGCTTTCTTT.

The sample holds a few counts of this clonotype. The chain has TRBV6-5 and TRBJ2-1, with 8 bases matching TRBD2. The germline CDR1 and CDR2 sequences are MNHEY and SVGAGI. V dropped 7 bases and J dropped 5; count of bases not matched to a gene: 4. The CDR3 totals 13 residues. The CDR3 spells CASNLAGNNEQFF. The CDR3, as DNA: TGTGCCAGCAACCTAGCGGGCAACAATGAGCAGTTCTTC.

This clonotype was seen only a few times. The chain uses TRBV6-5 and TRBJ2-2; weak D call: TRBD1 (6 bases). Per germline, CDR1 MNHEY and CDR2 SVGAGI. CDR3 size: 15 residues. Deletions cut 6 bases from V and 4 bases from J, with 15 bases between. The CDR3 region is CASRYRDILTGELFF. The CDR3 DNA reads TGTGCCAGCAGATACCGGGACATACTCACCGGGGAGCTGTTTTTT.

This clonotype was counted many times. This chain uses TRBV7-8 with TRBJ1-6, with D hard to call. The CDR3 runs 13 residues. CDR1 is SGHVS and CDR2 is FQNEAQ in the germline V gene. V dropped 4 bases and J dropped 8 bases, with 9 bases sitting between them. This CDR3 is CASSYNSDSPLHF. CDR3 coding DNA: TGTGCCAGCAGCTACAACAGCGATTCACCCCTCCACTTT.

Notes on this clonotype: This may stem from a read error, because a much larger clone lies one nucleotide away. The rearrangement uses TRBV25-1 and TRBJ2-3; D ambiguous. The length of the CDR3 is 15 residues. V gave up 3 bases and J gave up 0 bases, with 10 bases separating them. CDR1 MGHDK and CDR2 SYGVNS come from the germline V gene. The CDR3 coding sequence is TGTGCCAGCAGTGATCACGTGTTTAGCACAGATACGCAGTATTTT. Translating gives CASSDHVFSTDTQYF.

This clonotype was picked up a small number of times. This chain links TRBV7-8 with TRBJ1-1, with D uncertain. The CDR3 loop spans 13 amino acids. The V gene lost 6 bases and the J gene lost 3 bases, with 11 bases spanning the gap. Germline CDR1 and CDR2: SGHVS and FQNEAQ. CDR3 nucleotide sequence: TGTGCCAGCAGGTCGGACGGCTACACTGAAGCTTTCTTT. Translated, it gives CASRSDGYTEAFF.

V usage is TRBV5-4 and J usage is TRBJ1-1; maybe TRBD1 (6 bases). CDR1 and CDR2 from the germline V gene are SGHNT and YYREEE (reference sequence). V lost 6 bases to trimming and J lost 1 base, with 13 bases between them. The CDR3 is made up of 14 amino acids. The CDR3 DNA reads as TGTGCCAGCACCCTGCGGGGGGCGAACACTGAAGCTTTCTTT. Amino acids: CASTLRGANTEAFF. Filled out from reference TRBV5-4 and TRBJ1-1, the complete variable domain reads ETGVTQSPTHLIKTRGQQVTLRCSSQSGHNTVSWYQQALGQGPQFIFQYYREEENGRGNFPPRFSGLQFPNYSSELNVNALELDDSALYLCASTLRGANTEAFFGQGTRLTVV.

This clonotype was recorded many times. V is TRBV18 and J is TRBJ1-1; D not certain. Trimming pared 8 bases from V and 1 base from J, leaving 5 bases between. This CDR3 is 11 amino acids long. Germline CDR1 and CDR2: KGHSH and LQKENI. The CDR3 region is CASSPNTEAFF. The CDR3 DNA sequence: TGTGCCAGCAGCCCGAACACTGAAGCTTTCTTT.

This rearrangement joins TRBV6-5 to TRBJ2-5, with 7 bases lining up with TRBD1. Germline lookup yields CDR1 MNHEY and CDR2 SVGAGI. The V segment lost 0 bases and the J segment 1 base; nucleotides outside the gene matches: 5. CDR3 length equals 16 residues. CDR3 amino acids: CASSYSAWDSQETQYF. DNA of the CDR3: TGTGCCAGCAGTTACTCGGCATGGGACAGCCAAGAGACCCAGTACTTC.

This clonotype was recorded a few times. The rearrangement joins TRBV7-2 to TRBJ1-5, with D unclear. Trimming took 3 bases from V and 5 from J, leaving 11 bases between them. CDR1 and CDR2 (germline): SGHTA, FQGNSA. This CDR3 is 14 amino acids long. The CDR3 region has the DNA TGTGCCAGCAGCTTGATTTCGGGCGATCAGCCCCAGCATTTT. This gives the protein CASSLISGDQPQHF.

The V call is TRBV4-3, the J call TRBJ2-2; D is perhaps TRBD2 (6 bases). The germline V gene has CDR1 LGHNA and CDR2 YSLEER. The CDR3 is made up of 18 amino acids. Trimming cost V 6 bases and J 3 bases, with 23 bases left between them. The chain's CDR3 is CASSRNSGRLTDTGELFF. The DNA of the CDR3 is TGCGCCAGCAGTCGAAATTCCGGGAGATTAACGGACACCGGGGAGCTGTTTTTT.

V gene TRBV4-3 combines with J gene TRBJ2-3, with 8 bases that match TRBD1. The junction had 10 bases not matched to a gene; V was cut back by 4 bases and J by 4 bases. Germline CDR1 LGHNA, CDR2 YSLEER. The CDR3 sequence is 16 residues long. CDR3 region: CASSLRTGTGPDTQYF. The CDR3 DNA is TGCGCCAGCAGCCTACGGACCGGGACAGGACCAGATACGCAGTATTTT.

The chain carries TRBV11-2 and TRBJ2-3; 7 nucleotides line up with TRBD1. CDR1 and CDR2 (germline): SGHAT, FQNNGV. Trimming cost V 3 bases and J 2 bases; bases outside gene matches: 17. The CDR3 length is 19 residues. The CDR3 bases are TGTGCCAGCAGCTTGGAACCCGGCTTAACGGACAGGATCACAGATACGCAGTATTTT. Its translation: CASSLEPGLTDRITDTQYF.

The chain combines TRBV4-2 with TRBJ2-3, with 10 positions matching TRBD2. The junction had 2 bases not matched to a gene; V was cut back by 5 bases and J by 6 bases. The CDR3 totals 13 residues. CDR1 LGHNA and CDR2 YNFKEQ come from the germline V gene. The CDR3 bases are TGTGCCAGCAGCGGGACTAGCGCGGATACGCAGTATTTT. Amino acid sequence: CASSGTSADTQYF.

In this sample, this clonotype turned up a few times. The chain recombines TRBV20-1 with TRBJ1-3, with D tentatively TRBD1 (5 bases). Germline values: CDR1 DFQATT, CDR2 SNEGSKA (reference sequence). Trimming took 6 bases from V and 3 from J, leaving 18 bases between them. CDR3 length: 15 amino acids. The CDR3 protein is CSAPPPARDGNTIYF. The CDR3 DNA reads TGCAGTGCCCCCCCGCCGGCCAGGGATGGAAACACCATATATTTT.

The rearrangement links TRBV9 to TRBJ2-5; TRBD2 aligns across 8 bases. V lost 0 bases and J lost 1; bases outside the gene matches: 2. Germline CDR1 reads SGDLS; CDR2 reads YYNGEE. The CDR3 loop spans 15 amino acids. In DNA, the CDR3 is TGTGCCAGCAGCGTAGATAGCGGGGCCCAAGAGACCCAGTACTTC. Translated, it gives CASSVDSGAQETQYF.

The V call is TRBV11-2, the J call TRBJ2-5; D is possibly TRBD1 (5 bases). The CDR3 length is 14 residues. The V and J ends lost 1 base and 3 bases respectively, with 9 bases between them. The germline CDR1 and CDR2 sequences are SGHAT and FQNNGV. Here the CDR3 DNA reads TGTGCCAGCAGCTTAGGGGGCCCCAAAGAGACCCAGTACTTC. Its protein is CASSLGGPKETQYF.

This clonotype was detected only a few times. One junction end disagrees with the germline gene, perhaps due to a read error. This sequence joins TRBV7-9 and TRBJ1-2, with 10 bases matching TRBD1. CDR1 is SEHNR and CDR2 is FQNEAQ in the germline V gene (reference sequence). CDR3 length: 14 amino acids. The CDR3 reads CASSLALGTGVPSF. In nucleotides, the CDR3 is TGTGCCAGCAGCTTAGCCTTGGGGACAGGGGTACCCTCCTTC.

This clonotype was recorded a few times. The rearrangement links TRBV30 to TRBJ2-2; 10 nucleotides agree with TRBD2. This CDR3 has 14 amino acids. J gave up 6 bases and V 3 bases, and 4 bases lay outside the gene matches. Germline CDR1 and CDR2: GTSNPN and SVGIG (reference sequence). The CDR3 spells CAWRLAGTSGELFF. The DNA of the CDR3 is TGTGCCTGGAGACTAGCGGGGACGTCCGGGGAGCTGTTTTTT. Based on the CDR3 plus reference TRBV30 and TRBJ2-2, the full variable domain is SQTIHQWPATLVQPVGSPLSLECTVEGTSNPNLYWYRQAAGRGLQLLFYSVGIGQISSEVPQNLSASRPQDRQFILSSKKLLLSDSGFYLCAWRLAGTSGELFFGEGSRLTVL.

This clonotype was counted between two and nine times. This rearrangement joins TRBV24-1 to TRBJ2-1; D perhaps matches TRBD2 (5 bases). The CDR3 contains 17 residues. Germline V gives CDR1 KGHDR, CDR2 SFDVKD. Between the trimmed V and J ends, which lost 1 base and 4 bases, there was a span of 16 bases. The CDR3 here is CATSDFTRATPYNEQFF. The CDR3 bases are TGTGCCACCAGTGATTTTACTAGGGCTACACCATACAATGAGCAGTTCTTC.

A few counts support this clonotype. This rearrangement joins TRBV6-6 to TRBJ1-5; D uncertain. The CDR3 consists of 14 residues. Per germline, CDR1 MNHNY and CDR2 SVGAGI (reference sequence). Trimming removed 7 bases at V and 5 bases at J, with 15 bases between. The CDR3 DNA follows: TGTGCCAGCACCCCGAGGGCAGGAGATCAGCCCCAGCATTTT. Translating gives CASTPRAGDQPQHF.

The rearrangement joins TRBV27 to TRBJ1-2, with a tentative D call TRBD1 (6 bases). Germline V lookup: CDR1 MNHEY, CDR2 SMNVEV (reference sequence). The CDR3 spans 18 residues. Trimming took 8 bases from V and 5 from J, leaving 30 bases between them. CDR3 DNA: TGTGCCAGCTTAGGGGTAATTGAGGGGCCGGCGGGGACATATGGCTACACCTTC. As protein: CASLGVIEGPAGTYGYTF.

This clonotype turned up a few times. The CDR3 DNA reads as TGCGCCAGCAGGCCGGGGCTCAATGAGCAGTTCTTC. It specifies CASRPGLNEQFF. The chain couples TRBV5-1 to TRBJ2-1, with D possibly being TRBD1 or TRBD2 (5 bases each). Trimming removed 5 bases from V and 6 bases from J, with 9 bases in between. This CDR3 region has 12 residues. Germline lookup yields CDR1 SGHRS and CDR2 YFSETQ. The full variable domain, rest sourced from reference TRBV5-1 and TRBJ2-1, is KAGVTQTPRYLIKTRGQQVTLSCSPISGHRSVSWYQQTPGQGLQFLFEYFSETQRNKGNFPGRFSGRQFSNSRSEMNVSTLELGDSALYLCASRPGLNEQFFGPGTRLTVL.

J is TRBJ2-3 and V is TRBV5-6, with a possible D match to TRBD1 (5 bases). The germline CDR1 and CDR2 sequences are SGHDT and YYEEEE. V was trimmed by 4 bases and J by 0 bases, leaving 12 bases between them. This CDR3 is 15 amino acids long. CDR3 bases: TGTGCCAGCAGCGCACGACAGCGCAGCACAGATACGCAGTATTTT. Translated, it gives CASSARQRSTDTQYF.

The chain has TRBV3-1 and TRBJ2-5; D uncertain. The CDR3 contains 15 residues. The ends were cut back, 4 bases at V and 5 bases at J, with 17 bases in the middle. Germline V lookup: CDR1 LGHDT, CDR2 YNNKEL (reference sequence). The CDR3 bases are TGTGCCAGCAGCCGAACAAGGAAGATTGGGGAGACCCAGTACTTC. It yields the protein CASSRTRKIGETQYF.

This clonotype was seen more than once but under ten times. The chain uses TRBV5-1 and TRBJ2-1, with 10 bases lining up with TRBD2. After removal of 0 bases from V and 15 bases from J, the junction contained 12 bases not matched to a gene. CDR1 is SGHRS and CDR2 is YFSETQ in the germline V gene. This CDR3 spans 15 amino acids. Written as DNA, the CDR3 is TGCGCCAGCAGCTTGGCCGGTCTAGCGGGGGCCCCCCGGTTCTTC. Translating gives CASSLAGLAGAPRFF.

This clonotype has only a few counts. The chain uses TRBV15 and TRBJ2-5; 8 bases are a match to TRBD1. This CDR3 comprises 14 residues. CDR1 and CDR2 from the germline V gene are LNHNV and YYDKDF (reference sequence). The trim removed 4 bases at V and 2 bases at J, leaving 3 bases unmatched. Here the CDR3 DNA reads TGTGCCACCAGCATCCAGGGGGCGCAAGAGACCCAGTACTTC. This translates into CATSIQGAQETQYF.

In this sample, this clonotype turned up many times. The chain couples TRBV6-7 to TRBJ2-7; perhaps TRBD2 as D (6 bases). TRBV6-7 is treated as an ORF (open reading frame) with a function not yet certain. CDR3 length: 13 amino acids. Here the CDR3 reads CATRYFLGTAFYV. In nucleotides, the CDR3 is TGTGCCACCCGTTACTTCCTTGGGACTGCCTTTTATGTC.

This clonotype turned up a few times. V gene TRBV20-1 combines with J gene TRBJ1-3; D gene uncertain. The length of the CDR3 is 12 residues. The ends were cut back, 0 bases at V and 4 bases at J, with 4 bases in the middle. Per the germline V gene, CDR1 is DFQATT and CDR2 is SNEGSKA (reference sequence). The chain's CDR3 is CSAREWGNTIYF. CDR3 nucleotides: TGCAGTGCTAGAGAGTGGGGAAACACCATATATTTT.

The chain is built from TRBV20-1 and TRBJ2-3, with 9 bases aligning to TRBD2. The germline CDR1 and CDR2 sequences are DFQATT and SNEGSKA (reference sequence). The junction had 3 bases not matched to a gene; V was cut back by 3 bases and J by 2 bases. The CDR3 extends over 14 amino acids. The DNA of the CDR3 is TGCAGTGCTAGGTCTAGCGGGGTCACAGATACGCAGTATTTT. This codes for CSARSSGVTDTQYF.

In DNA form, the CDR3 reads TGTGCCAGCGGACAGGGACCCGGGGAGCTGTTTTTT. It codes for CASGQGPGELFF. V and J are TRBV12-3 or TRBV12-4 and TRBJ2-2; 8 bases agree with TRBD1. The CDR3 is made up of 12 amino acids. J gave up 6 bases and V 8 bases, and 2 bases lay outside the gene matches.

CDR3 sequence: CASRSSYEQYV. CDR3 bases: TGTGCCAGCAGGAGCTCCTACGAGCAGTACGTC. The rearrangement joins TRBV6-2 or TRBV6-3 to TRBJ2-7; D gene ambiguous. The CDR3 contains 11 residues. Germline CDR1 reads MNHEY; CDR2 reads SVGEGT. Trimming removed 6 bases at V and 0 bases at J, with 3 bases between.